Listed here are 10 T cell receptor beta chains from one sample, sequenced in a study of identifying expanded T cells in peripheral blood. The assay was immunoSEQ multiplex PCR, and TCRdb's table has in-frame clones only and misses some. The data hold fewer than 85,000 clones, with approximately 84% observed a single time. Sequencing was done on a sample of blood. The receptors shown here come from a person between 18 and 75 years old in good health.

The chain uses TRBV11-2 and TRBJ1-3; maybe TRBD1 (5 bases). V gave up 5 bases and J gave up 9 bases, with 20 bases separating them. The length of the CDR3 is 15 residues. Germline V CDR1 and CDR2: SGHAT, FQNNGV. This CDR3 is CASSDRGARPGTIYF. The CDR3 nucleotides read TGTGCCAGCAGCGATAGAGGGGCCCGCCCGGGCACCATATATTTT.

The CDR3 DNA sequence: TGTGCCAGCAGAGTAGCGGGAGTCAACTCCTACAATGAGCAGTTCTTC. Its protein product is CASRVAGVNSYNEQFF. V is TRBV6-4 and J is TRBJ2-1; 9 bases agree with TRBD2. V trimming: 6 bases; J trimming: 0 bases; junction bases outside the gene matches: 6. Germline lookup yields CDR1 MRHNA and CDR2 SNTAGT. The CDR3 spans 16 residues.

The rearrangement uses TRBV5-1 and TRBJ2-3; 7 bases map to TRBD2. Germline trimming cut 0 bases from V and 6 bases from J; bases unmatched to any gene: 7. Germline V gene sequence: CDR1 SGHRS, CDR2 YFSETQ. The CDR3 covers 15 residues. The CDR3 DNA is TGCGCCAGCAGCTTGGACGCGGGAGCGGGGGATACGCAGTATTTT. Its protein is CASSLDAGAGDTQYF.

This rearrangement joins TRBV10-3 to TRBJ2-7; D might be TRBD1 (5 bases). The CDR3 totals 14 residues. CDR1 and CDR2 (germline): ENHRY, SYGVKD. V lost 1 base, J lost 7 bases, and 14 bases lay in between. CDR3 sequence: CAISEYQGGEEQYF. CDR3 nucleotides: TGTGCCATCAGTGAGTATCAGGGCGGAGAGGAGCAGTACTTC.

This chain links TRBV10-3 with TRBJ2-3; TRBD2 might be the D (6 bases). CDR3 length: 14 residues. V was pared by 5 bases and J by 0 bases, with 9 bases between. Germline CDR1 and CDR2: ENHRY and SYGVKD. This CDR3 is CAISNGTSTDTQYF. CDR3 coding DNA: TGTGCCATCAGTAACGGGACTAGCACAGATACGCAGTATTTT.

CDR3 protein: CASSPPSGRAYNEQFF. For the CDR3, the DNA is TGTGCCAGTAGTCCCCCAAGCGGGAGGGCCTACAATGAGCAGTTCTTC. The chain combines TRBV19 with TRBJ2-1; 10 bases align to TRBD2. The germline V gene has CDR1 LNHDA and CDR2 SQIVND (reference sequence). The CDR3 contains 16 residues. Trimming cost V 5 bases and J 2 bases; bases outside gene matches: 6.

The V gene is TRBV4-3, the J gene TRBJ1-5; no definite D call. The CDR3 length is 13 residues. Germline loops: CDR1 LGHNA, CDR2 YSLEER. Trimming took 0 bases from V and 5 from J, leaving 5 bases between them. The CDR3 sequence is CASSQERDQPQHF. The CDR3 DNA is TGCGCCAGCAGCCAAGAGAGAGATCAGCCCCAGCATTTT.

The chain carries TRBV7-2 and TRBJ2-7; no reliable D call. The germline V gene has CDR1 SGHTA and CDR2 FQGNSA. The CDR3 extends over 12 amino acids. Deletions cut 1 base from V and 1 base from J, with 2 bases between. The CDR3, as DNA: TGTGCCAGCAGCTTAGGTTCCTACGAGCAGTACTTC. It translates to CASSLGSYEQYF.

The rearrangement joins TRBV2 to TRBJ2-3; D perhaps matches TRBD2 (5 bases). The CDR3 extends over 14 amino acids. Between the trimmed V and J ends, which lost 4 bases and 2 bases, there was a span of 10 bases. The germline gives CDR1 SNHLY, CDR2 FYNNEI. The CDR3 reads CASSGTWLTDTQYF. Written as DNA, the CDR3 is TGTGCCAGCAGTGGGACTTGGCTCACAGATACGCAGTATTTT.

The chain carries TRBV7-2 and TRBJ2-3, with TRBD2 matching over 7 bases. Germline values: CDR1 SGHTA, CDR2 FQGNSA. The J segment lost 8 bases and the V segment lost 1 base, leaving 3 bases of the junction unmatched. This CDR3 comprises 13 residues. The CDR3 sequence is CASSLGLAGTQYF. The CDR3 nucleotides are TGTGCCAGCAGCTTAGGGTTAGCGGGTACGCAGTATTTT.